The sequence of this T cell receptor beta chain was determined in a study of T-cell memory formation after mild COVID-19. Study-level findings and limits: What remained unconfirmed was the SARS-CoV-2 specificity of second-wave clones peaking on day 37.

Unmatched junction bases numbered 5, after V lost 3 bases and J lost 3 bases. The CDR3 sequence is 15 residues long. CDR1 is KGHSH and CDR2 is LQKENI in the germline V gene. Using constant-segment primers, 5'RACE produced TCR alpha and TCR beta cDNA libraries carrying sample barcodes and UMIs. In TCRdb, the 5' RACE reads were re-called with MiXCR into one record per CDR3 protein. This sample has roughly 610,000 distinct CDR3 sequences, with 17% found just once. As concerns this clonotype: Its target is unknown.

The rearrangement uses TRBV18 and TRBJ1-3; TRBD1 agrees at 7 bases. This receptor was identified in an adult woman who had mild COVID-19 (a few samples of this study predate the infection). Cell type and time point are not known. Sequencing was carried out using PBMCs or a T cell subset sorted from them (not recorded which). CDR3 sequence reads: CASSPYDRVGNTIYF. CDR3 nucleotides: TGTGCCAGCTCACCCTACGACAGGGTTGGAAACACCATATATTTT.